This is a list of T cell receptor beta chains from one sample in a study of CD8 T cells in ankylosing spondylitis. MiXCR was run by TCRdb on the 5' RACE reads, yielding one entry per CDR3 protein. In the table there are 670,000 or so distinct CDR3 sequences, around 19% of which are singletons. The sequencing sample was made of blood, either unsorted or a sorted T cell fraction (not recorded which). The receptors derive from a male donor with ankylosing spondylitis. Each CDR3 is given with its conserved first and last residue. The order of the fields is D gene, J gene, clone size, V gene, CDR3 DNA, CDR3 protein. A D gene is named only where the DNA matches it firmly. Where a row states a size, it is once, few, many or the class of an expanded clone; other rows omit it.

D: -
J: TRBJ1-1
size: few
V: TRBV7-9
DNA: TGTGCCAGCAGCTTAGGGGCCGGTGGATGGAACACTGAAGCTTTCTTT
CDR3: CASSLGAGGWNTEAFF

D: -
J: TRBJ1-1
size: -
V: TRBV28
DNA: TGTGCCAGCAGACGACGGGAAGCTTTCTTT
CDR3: CASRRREAFF

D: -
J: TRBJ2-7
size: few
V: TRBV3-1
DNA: TGTGCCAGCAGCCTAAGCTTCGGCGAGCAGTACTTC
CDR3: CASSLSFGEQYF

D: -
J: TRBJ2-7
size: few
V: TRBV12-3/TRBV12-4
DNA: TGTGCCAGCAGCGACCGACTAGTAGGCCCCTACGAGCAGTACTTC
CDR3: CASSDRLVGPYEQYF

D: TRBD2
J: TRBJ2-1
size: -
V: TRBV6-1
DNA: TGTGCCAGCGGGTCGTTAGCGGGAGGGGCTTACAATGAGCAGTTCTTC
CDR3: CASGSLAGGAYNEQFF

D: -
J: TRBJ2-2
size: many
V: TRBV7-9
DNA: TGTGCCAGCAGCTTAGTTGGCGCCGGGGAGCTGTTTTTT
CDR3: CASSLVGAGELFF

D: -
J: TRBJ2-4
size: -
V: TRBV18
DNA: TGTGCCAGCTCACCTCCCAGCGGGCCGGGAGCCAAAAACATTCAGTACTTC
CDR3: CASSPPSGPGAKNIQYF

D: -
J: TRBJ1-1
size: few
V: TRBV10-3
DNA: TGTGCCATCAGTGAGCAGGACGGGCAGGAAGCTTTCTTT
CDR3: CAISEQDGQEAFF

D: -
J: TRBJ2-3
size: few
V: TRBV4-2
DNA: TGTGCCAGCAGCCTCCAAGGGGGATGGGACACAGATACGCAGTATTTT
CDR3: CASSLQGGWDTDTQYF

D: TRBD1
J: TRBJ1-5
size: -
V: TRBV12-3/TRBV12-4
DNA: TGTGCCAGCAGCCCGACAGGGCCGCAGCCCCAGCATTTT
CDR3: CASSPTGPQPQHF

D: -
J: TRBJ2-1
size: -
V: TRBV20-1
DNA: TGCAGTGCTAGAAAGGAAGCGACCACCTACAATGAGCAGTTCTTC
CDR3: CSARKEATTYNEQFF

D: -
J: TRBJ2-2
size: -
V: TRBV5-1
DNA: TGCGCCAGCAGCTTGGCGGTGGAAGTTGGGGAGCTGTTTTTT
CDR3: CASSLAVEVGELFF

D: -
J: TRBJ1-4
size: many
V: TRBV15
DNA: TGTGCCACCAGCAGAGAGGCTAATGAAAAACTGTTTTTT
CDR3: CATSREANEKLFF

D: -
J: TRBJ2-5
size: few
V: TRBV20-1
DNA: TGCAGTAGCTCAGGGGACTCGAACCCGGAGACCCAGTACTTC
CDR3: CSSSGDSNPETQYF

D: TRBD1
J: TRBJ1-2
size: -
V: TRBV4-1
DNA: TGCGCCAGCAGCCAAGCCCCAGGGGGGGACCTCTATGGCTACACCTTC
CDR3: CASSQAPGGDLYGYTF

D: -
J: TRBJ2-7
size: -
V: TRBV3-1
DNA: TGTGCCAGCAGCGACTTGGGGACCTACGAGCAGTACTTC
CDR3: CASSDLGTYEQYF

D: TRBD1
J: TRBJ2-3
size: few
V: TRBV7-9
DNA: TGTGCCAGCAGCTTCCGGGACACCACCCCAGGGGGAGATACGCAGTATTTT
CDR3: CASSFRDTTPGGDTQYF

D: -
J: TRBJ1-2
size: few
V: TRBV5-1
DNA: TGCGCCAGCAGCTTGGATCCGCAAGGGTATGGCTACACCTTC
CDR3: CASSLDPQGYGYTF